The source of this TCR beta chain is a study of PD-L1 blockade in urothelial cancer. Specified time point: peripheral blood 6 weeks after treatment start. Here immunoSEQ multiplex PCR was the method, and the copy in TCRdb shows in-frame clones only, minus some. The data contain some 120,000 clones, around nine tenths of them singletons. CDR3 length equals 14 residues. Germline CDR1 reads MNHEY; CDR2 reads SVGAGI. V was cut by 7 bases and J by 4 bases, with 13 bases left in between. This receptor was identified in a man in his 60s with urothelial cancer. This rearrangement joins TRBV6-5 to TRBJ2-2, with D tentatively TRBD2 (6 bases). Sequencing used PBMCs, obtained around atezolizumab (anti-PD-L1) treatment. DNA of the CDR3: TGTGCCAGCACCCTCTTGGGACTCACCGGGGAGCTGTTTTTT. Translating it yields CASTLLGLTGELFF.